Listed here are 6 T cell receptor beta chains from one sample, sequenced in a study of vaccination and CD4 T cells after COVID-19. The treatment was: roughly nine-day PBMC culture with coronavirus spike peptide pools or control peptides (ViraFEST assay). The antigens for these receptors are not known. At the Johns Hopkins FTIC core, DNA taken from cultured CD4+ T cells was sequenced by way of the Oncomine TCR Beta short-read assay. TCRdb processed the PCR reads anew with MiXCR; each CDR3 protein has one entry. Of thousands of distinct CDR3 sequences listed, 43% are singletons. Input material: CD4+ T cells from blood, cultured in vitro. The origin of the receptors is a human donor who had recovered from COVID-19.

This clonotype was picked up a small number of times. The V call is TRBV2, the J call TRBJ1-1; 8 bases are shared with TRBD1. This CDR3 is 14 amino acids long. The J segment lost 0 bases and the V segment lost 7 bases, leaving 4 bases of the junction unmatched. The germline V gene encodes CDR1 SNHLY and CDR2 FYNNEI. Here the CDR3 DNA reads TGTGCCAGCAACTCAGGGGGCCTGAACACTGAAGCTTTCTTT. As protein: CASNSGGLNTEAFF. Complete variable domain (other parts from reference TRBV2 and TRBJ1-1): EPEVTQTPSHQVTQMGQEVILRCVPISNHLYFYWYRQILGQKVEFLVSFYNNEISEKSEIFDDQFSVERPDGSNFTLKIRSTKLEDSAMYFCASNSGGLNTEAFFGQGTRLTVV.

This chain joins TRBV7-9 and TRBJ1-1, with D hard to call. V lost 0 bases to trimming and J lost 4 bases, with 9 bases between them. CDR1 SEHNR and CDR2 FQNEAQ come from the germline V gene (reference sequence). This CDR3 contains 14 residues. The CDR3 sequence is CASSLAAASTEAFF. The CDR3 coding sequence is TGTGCCAGCAGCTTAGCGGCGGCGAGCACTGAAGCTTTCTTT.

This clonotype was picked up a small number of times. V and J are TRBV27 and TRBJ1-6; D not certain. The CDR3 covers 14 residues. Trimming stripped 4 bases from V and 6 bases from J, with 10 bases between. The germline V gene has CDR1 MNHEY and CDR2 SMNVEV (reference sequence). CDR3 amino acids: CASSSAPFNSPLHF. CDR3 coding DNA: TGTGCCAGCAGTTCCGCCCCTTTTAATTCACCCCTCCACTTT.

This chain links TRBV9 with TRBJ2-2; 9 nucleotides align to TRBD1. Germline-derived CDR1 and CDR2 are SGDLS and YYNGEE. CDR3 length equals 15 residues. Losses at the gene ends were 2 bases for V and 4 bases for J; bases not matched to a gene: 3. In nucleotides, the CDR3 is TGTGCCAGCAGCGTTGAGACAGGGGGCACCGGGGAGCTGTTTTTT. Translated, it gives CASSVETGGTGELFF. The complete variable domain, with remaining parts taken from reference TRBV9 and TRBJ2-2, reads DSGVTQTPKHLITATGQRVTLRCSPRSGDLSVYWYQQSLDQGLQFLIQYYNGEERAKGNILERFSAQQFPDLHSELNLSSLELGDSALYFCASSVETGGTGELFFGEGSRLTVL.

This chain connects TRBV2 to TRBJ1-2; D is ambiguous. CDR3 length equals 14 residues. Trimming removed 7 bases from V and 8 bases from J, with 20 bases in between. The germline V gene encodes CDR1 SNHLY and CDR2 FYNNEI. The CDR3 region has the DNA TGTGCCAGCATCGTGGGCGAGATTCGGCTAGGCTACACCTTC. This gives the protein CASIVGEIRLGYTF.

J is TRBJ2-5 and V is TRBV6-2 or TRBV6-3; 7 bases agree with TRBD2. The CDR3 contains 19 residues. The germline V gene has CDR1 MNHEY and CDR2 SVGEGT. V shed 2 bases, J shed 2 bases, and the junction held 17 bases outside the gene matches. The CDR3 DNA reads as TGTGCCAGCAGTTACCCGATACCTCTACTAGCGCCGGGACAAGAGACCCAGTACTTC. It encodes CASSYPIPLLAPGQETQYF.